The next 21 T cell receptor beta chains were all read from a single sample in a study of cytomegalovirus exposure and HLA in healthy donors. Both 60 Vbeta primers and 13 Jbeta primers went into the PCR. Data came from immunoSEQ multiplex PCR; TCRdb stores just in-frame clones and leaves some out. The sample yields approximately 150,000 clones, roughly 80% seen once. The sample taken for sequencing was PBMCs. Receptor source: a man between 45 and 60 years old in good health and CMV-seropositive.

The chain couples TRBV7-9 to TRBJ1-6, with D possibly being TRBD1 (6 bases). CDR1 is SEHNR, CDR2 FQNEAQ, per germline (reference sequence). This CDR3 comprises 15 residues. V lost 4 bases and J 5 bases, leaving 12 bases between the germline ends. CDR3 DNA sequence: TGTGCCAGCAGCTCTACAGGGAACCATAATTCACCCCTCCACTTT. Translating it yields CASSSTGNHNSPLHF.

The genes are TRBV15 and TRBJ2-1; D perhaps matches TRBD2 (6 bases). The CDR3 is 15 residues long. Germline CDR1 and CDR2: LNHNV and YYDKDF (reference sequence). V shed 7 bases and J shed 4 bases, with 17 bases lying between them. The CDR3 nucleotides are TGTGCCACCACCCGGACCCGGGACTCTTACAATGAGCAGTTCTTC. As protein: CATTRTRDSYNEQFF.

The CDR3, as DNA: TGTGCCTACAACCTCAGGGGACGGAATGAAAAACTGTTTTTT. Translating it yields CAYNLRGRNEKLFF. V usage is TRBV30 and J usage is TRBJ1-4; perhaps TRBD1 as D (6 bases). The CDR3 is made up of 14 amino acids. CDR1 is GTSNPN and CDR2 is SVGIG in the germline V gene (reference sequence). V lost 7 bases and J 5 bases, leaving 17 bases between the germline ends.

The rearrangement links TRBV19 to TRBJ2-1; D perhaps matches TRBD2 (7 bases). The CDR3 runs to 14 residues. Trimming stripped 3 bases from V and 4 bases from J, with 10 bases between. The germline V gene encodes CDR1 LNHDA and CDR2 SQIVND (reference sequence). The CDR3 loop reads CASSIGGQYNEQFF. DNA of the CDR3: TGTGCCAGTAGTATCGGGGGGCAGTACAATGAGCAGTTCTTC. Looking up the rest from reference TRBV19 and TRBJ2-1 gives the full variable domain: DGGITQSPKYLFRKEGQNVTLSCEQNLNHDAMYWYRQDPGQGLRLIYYSQIVNDFQKGDIAEGYSVSREKKESFPLTVTSAQKNPTAFYLCASSIGGQYNEQFFGPGTRLTVL.

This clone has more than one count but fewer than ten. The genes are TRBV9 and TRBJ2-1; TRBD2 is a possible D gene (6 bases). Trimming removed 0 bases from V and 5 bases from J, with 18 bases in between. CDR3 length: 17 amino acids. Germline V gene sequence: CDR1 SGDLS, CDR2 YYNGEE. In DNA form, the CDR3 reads TGTGCCAGCAGCGTAGTCCGGTGGAGGGAACTAAACAATGAGCAGTTCTTC. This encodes CASSVVRWRELNNEQFF. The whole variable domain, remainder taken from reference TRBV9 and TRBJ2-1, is DSGVTQTPKHLITATGQRVTLRCSPRSGDLSVYWYQQSLDQGLQFLIQYYNGEERAKGNILERFSAQQFPDLHSELNLSSLELGDSALYFCASSVVRWRELNNEQFFGPGTRLTVL.

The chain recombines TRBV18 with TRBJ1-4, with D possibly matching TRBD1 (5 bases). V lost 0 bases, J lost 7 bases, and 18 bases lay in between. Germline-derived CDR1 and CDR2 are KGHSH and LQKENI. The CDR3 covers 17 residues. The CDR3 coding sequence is TGTGCCAGCTCACCACCGGGGGGGTATTCAGTTGGTGAAAAACTGTTTTTT. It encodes CASSPPGGYSVGEKLFF.

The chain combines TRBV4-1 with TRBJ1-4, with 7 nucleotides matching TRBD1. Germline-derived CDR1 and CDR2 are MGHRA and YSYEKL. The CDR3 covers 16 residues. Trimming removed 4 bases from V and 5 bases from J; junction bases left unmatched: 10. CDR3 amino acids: CASSLDPGTVNEKLFF. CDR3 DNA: TGCGCCAGCAGCCTAGACCCCGGGACAGTAAATGAAAAACTGTTTTTT.

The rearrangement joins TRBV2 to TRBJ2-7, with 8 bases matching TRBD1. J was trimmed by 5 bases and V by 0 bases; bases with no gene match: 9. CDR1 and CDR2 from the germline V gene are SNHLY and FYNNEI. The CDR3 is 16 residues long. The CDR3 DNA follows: TGTGCCAGCAGTGAAGCACGGGGAGCAGGGGGCAACGAGCAGTACTTC. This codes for CASSEARGAGGNEQYF.

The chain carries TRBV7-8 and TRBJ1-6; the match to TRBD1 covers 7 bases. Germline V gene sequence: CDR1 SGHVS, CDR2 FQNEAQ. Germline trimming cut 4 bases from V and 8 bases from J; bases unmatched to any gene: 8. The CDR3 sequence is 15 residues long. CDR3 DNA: TGTGCCAGCAGCTCCGGACAGGAACTCGATTCACCCCTCCACTTT. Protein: CASSSGQELDSPLHF.

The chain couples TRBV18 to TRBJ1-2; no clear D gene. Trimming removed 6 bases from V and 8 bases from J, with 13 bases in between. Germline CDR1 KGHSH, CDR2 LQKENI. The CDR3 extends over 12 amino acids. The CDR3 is CASSHPVGGYTF. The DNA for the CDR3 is TGTGCCAGCTCCCACCCGGTCGGGGGCTACACCTTC.

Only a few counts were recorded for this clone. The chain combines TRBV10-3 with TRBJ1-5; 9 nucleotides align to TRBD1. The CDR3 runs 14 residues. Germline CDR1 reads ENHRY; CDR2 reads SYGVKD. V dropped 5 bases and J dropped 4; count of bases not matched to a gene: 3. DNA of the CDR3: TGTGCCATCAGTACGGGGACAGGGAATCAGCCCCAGCATTTT. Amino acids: CAISTGTGNQPQHF.

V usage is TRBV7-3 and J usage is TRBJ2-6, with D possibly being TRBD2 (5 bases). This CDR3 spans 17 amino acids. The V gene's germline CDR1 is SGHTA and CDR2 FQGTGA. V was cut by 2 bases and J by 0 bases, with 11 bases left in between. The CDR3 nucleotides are TGTGCCAGCAGCTTATGGACGGGAAGCTCTGGGGCCAACGTCCTGACTTTC. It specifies CASSLWTGSSGANVLTF.

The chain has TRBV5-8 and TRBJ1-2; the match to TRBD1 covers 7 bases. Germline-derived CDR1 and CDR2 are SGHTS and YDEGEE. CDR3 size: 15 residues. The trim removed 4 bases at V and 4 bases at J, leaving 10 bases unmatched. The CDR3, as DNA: TGTGCCAGCAGCCTCGGGACAGCTCTTCTCTATGGCTACACCTTC. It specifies CASSLGTALLYGYTF.

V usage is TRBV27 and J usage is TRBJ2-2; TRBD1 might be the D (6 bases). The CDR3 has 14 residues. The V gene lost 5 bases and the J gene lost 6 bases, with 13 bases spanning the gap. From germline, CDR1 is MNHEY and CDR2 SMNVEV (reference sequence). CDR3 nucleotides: TGTGCCAGCAGTCCTAACAGGGTCCCCGGGGAGCTGTTTTTT. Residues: CASSPNRVPGELFF.

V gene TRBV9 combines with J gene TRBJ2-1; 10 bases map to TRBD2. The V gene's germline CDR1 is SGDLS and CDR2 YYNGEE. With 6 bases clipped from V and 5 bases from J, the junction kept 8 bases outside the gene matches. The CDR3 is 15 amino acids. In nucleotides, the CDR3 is TGTGCCAGCACCTCCCAAGCGGGGGGGAACAATGAGCAGTTCTTC. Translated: CASTSQAGGNNEQFF.

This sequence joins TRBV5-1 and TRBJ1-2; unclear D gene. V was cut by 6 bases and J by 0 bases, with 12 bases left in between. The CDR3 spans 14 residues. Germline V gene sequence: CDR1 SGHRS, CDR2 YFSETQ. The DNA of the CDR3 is TGCGCCAGCAAGTCGGGGTCGCCTAACTATGGCTACACCTTC. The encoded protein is CASKSGSPNYGYTF. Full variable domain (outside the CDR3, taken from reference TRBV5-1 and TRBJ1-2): KAGVTQTPRYLIKTRGQQVTLSCSPISGHRSVSWYQQTPGQGLQFLFEYFSETQRNKGNFPGRFSGRQFSNSRSEMNVSTLELGDSALYLCASKSGSPNYGYTFGSGTRLTVV.

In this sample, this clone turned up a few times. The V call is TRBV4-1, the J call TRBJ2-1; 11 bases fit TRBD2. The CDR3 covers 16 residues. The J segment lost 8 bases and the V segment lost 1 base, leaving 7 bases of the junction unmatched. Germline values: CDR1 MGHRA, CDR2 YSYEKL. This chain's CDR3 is CASSQVIAGGPDEQFF. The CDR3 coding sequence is TGCGCCAGCAGCCAAGTAATAGCGGGAGGGCCTGATGAGCAGTTCTTC.

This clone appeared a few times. This CDR3 is CASRQEGLNTEAFF. DNA of the CDR3: TGTGCCAGTAGGCAGGAGGGGTTGAACACTGAAGCTTTCTTT. The rearrangement uses TRBV19 and TRBJ1-1; tentative D call: TRBD1 (5 bases). The germline V and J ends were trimmed by 6 bases and 0 bases, with 11 bases remaining between them. The CDR3 has 14 residues. CDR1 is LNHDA, CDR2 SQIVND, per germline (reference sequence).

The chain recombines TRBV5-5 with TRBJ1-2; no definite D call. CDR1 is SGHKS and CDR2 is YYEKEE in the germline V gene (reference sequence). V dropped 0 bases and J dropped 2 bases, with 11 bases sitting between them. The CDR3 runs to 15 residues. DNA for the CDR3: TGTGCCAGCAGCTTGGAAGGACTGAGAAACTATGGCTACACCTTC. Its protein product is CASSLEGLRNYGYTF.

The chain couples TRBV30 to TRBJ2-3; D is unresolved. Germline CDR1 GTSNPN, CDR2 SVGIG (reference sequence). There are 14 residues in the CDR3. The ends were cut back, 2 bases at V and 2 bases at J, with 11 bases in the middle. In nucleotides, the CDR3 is TGTGCCTGGAGTCGGTCAGGAAACACAGATACGCAGTATTTT. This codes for CAWSRSGNTDTQYF.

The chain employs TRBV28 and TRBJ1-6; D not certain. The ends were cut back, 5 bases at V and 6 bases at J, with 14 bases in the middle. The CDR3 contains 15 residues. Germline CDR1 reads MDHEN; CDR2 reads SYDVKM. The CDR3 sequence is CASSPPGPINSPLHF. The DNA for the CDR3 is TGTGCCAGCAGTCCACCGGGTCCCATTAATTCACCCCTCCACTTT.